These T cell receptor beta chains were read from a single sample in a study of spatial heterogeneity in lung cancer. Using its own MiXCR run on the 5' RACE reads, TCRdb lists one record per CDR3 protein. The sample carries several thousand distinct CDR3 sequences, roughly 7% recorded once. The source was lung tumor tissue, collected at surgery. These receptors were obtained from a male donor with early-stage non-small cell lung cancer. Both conserved end residues are part of each CDR3. A D gene is named only where the DNA matches it firmly. Clone size is shown for a subset of rows, as once, few, many or a class of expanded clone.

clone_size	v_call	j_call	d_call	cdr3_nt	cdr3_aa
many	TRBV28	TRBJ2-4	TRBD1	TGTGCCAGCATCCAAGGGGGCGCGGGAAACATTCAGTACTTC	CASIQGGAGNIQYF
medium-sized	TRBV6-1	TRBJ1-1	TRBD1	TGTGCCAGCAGTATTTCAACAGGGGGAGACACTGAAGCTTTCTTT	CASSISTGGDTEAFF
.	TRBV27	TRBJ2-6	TRBD1	TGTGCCAGCAGTCGGGGACAGGGGGCTGGGGCCAACGTCCTGACTTTC	CASSRGQGAGANVLTF
medium-sized	TRBV19	TRBJ1-1	.	TGTGCCAGTAGCGAGGGGGTCCTACGACGTACTGAAGCTTTCTTT	CASSEGVLRRTEAFF
.	TRBV10-3	TRBJ2-1	TRBD2	TGTGCCACCCGACTAGCGGGAAGCAATGAGCAGTTCTTC	CATRLAGSNEQFF
.	TRBV18	TRBJ2-7	.	TGTGCCAGCTCAAGGGCAGGGAACTGGAGGGCCTACGAGCAGTACTTC	CASSRAGNWRAYEQYF
medium-sized	TRBV3-1	TRBJ2-3	TRBD2	TGTGCCAGCAGCCGTCTCGGGACTAGTGGTAGGAATACGCAGTATTTT	CASSRLGTSGRNTQYF
many	TRBV3-1	TRBJ2-1	.	TGTGCCAGCAGCCAAGCTCGGACTACACTCCCGCAGGAGCAGTTCTTC	CASSQARTTLPQEQFF
medium-sized	TRBV12-3/TRBV12-4	TRBJ2-1	TRBD2	TGTGCCAGCAGTCCCCGGACTAGCGGCCACAATGAGCAGTTCTTC	CASSPRTSGHNEQFF
many	TRBV7-9	TRBJ2-5	TRBD2	TGTGCCAGCAACCAGCGGGGGGAAGAGACCCAGTACTTC	CASNQRGEETQYF
.	TRBV12-5	TRBJ1-2	.	TGTGCTAGTGGTTCCCCAGACGGGAGGGGATATGGCTACACCTTC	CASGSPDGRGYGYTF
medium-sized	TRBV28	TRBJ2-3	TRBD1	TGTGCCAGCAGTCGACAGGGCAAACTCACAGATACGCAGTATTTT	CASSRQGKLTDTQYF